The rows below give T cell receptor beta chains drawn from one sample of a study of T cell responses to AZD1222 COVID-19 vaccine. TCRdb keeps only in-frame clones here, not all; method: immunoSEQ multiplex PCR. The table lists almost 55,000 clones, about 88% of them singletons. The sequences come from peripheral blood, collected on day 0 of AZD1222 vaccination. Receptors originate from an adult in good health. CDR3s include the opening cysteine and the closing phenylalanine or tryptophan. The D gene is left open where the match is weak. Clone size is not always given. Where it is, it says once, few, many or a class for expanded clones.

CDR3 DNA,CDR3 protein,J gene,V gene,clone size,CDR3 length,D gene
TGTGCCAGCAGTGGGGATAGCGGGAGAGTTTACGAGCAGTACTTC,CASSGDSGRVYEQYF,TRBJ2-7,TRBV27,.,15,TRBD2
TGTGCCAGCAGTGAAAGAGCTAGAGATACGCAGTATTTT,CASSERARDTQYF,TRBJ2-3,TRBV6-1,.,13,.
TGTGCCAGTCGACAGGGGTCCTATGGCTACACCTTC,CASRQGSYGYTF,TRBJ1-2,TRBV2,.,12,TRBD1
TGTGCCACCAGCAGAGCCGCAGCTACTAACTATGGCTACACCTTC,CATSRAAATNYGYTF,TRBJ1-2,TRBV15,.,15,.
TGTGCCAGCAGCGTAGGGGGACACGGGGGAGAGACCCAGTACTTC,CASSVGGHGGETQYF,TRBJ2-5,TRBV9,.,15,.
TGTGCCAGTAGTCGCGGGGGGGACACAGATACGCAGTATTTT,CASSRGGDTDTQYF,TRBJ2-3,TRBV19,.,14,TRBD2
TGTGCCAGCAGTGAAAAAAGACTAGCGGGAACAGATACGCAGTATTTT,CASSEKRLAGTDTQYF,TRBJ2-3,TRBV6-1,.,16,TRBD2
TGTGCCAGTAGTGTACTATTACAGGGCGGCAATCAGCCCCAGCATTTT,CASSVLLQGGNQPQHF,TRBJ1-5,TRBV19,.,16,.
TGTGCCAGCTCGCCAGGTACAGATACGCAGTATTTT,CASSPGTDTQYF,TRBJ2-3,TRBV12-3/TRBV12-4,.,12,.
TGTGCCAGCAGTGGGTCGGTAGGCGGGAGGCTAAGCTCCTACGAGCAGTACTTC,CASSGSVGGRLSSYEQYF,TRBJ2-7,TRBV27,.,18,TRBD2
TGTGCCAGTAGAGAGAGATCGAACACTGAAGCTTTCTTT,CASRERSNTEAFF,TRBJ1-1,TRBV19,once,13,.